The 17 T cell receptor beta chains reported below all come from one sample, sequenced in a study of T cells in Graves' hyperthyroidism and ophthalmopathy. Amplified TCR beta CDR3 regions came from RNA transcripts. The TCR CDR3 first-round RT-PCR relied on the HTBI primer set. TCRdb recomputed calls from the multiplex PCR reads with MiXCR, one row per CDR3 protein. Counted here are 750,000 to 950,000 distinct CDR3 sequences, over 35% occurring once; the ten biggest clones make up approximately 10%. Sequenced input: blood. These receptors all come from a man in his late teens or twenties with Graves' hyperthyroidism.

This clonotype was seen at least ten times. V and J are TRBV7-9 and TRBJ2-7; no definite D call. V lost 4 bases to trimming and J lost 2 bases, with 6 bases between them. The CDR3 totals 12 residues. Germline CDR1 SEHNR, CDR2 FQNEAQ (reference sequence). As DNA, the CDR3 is TGTGCCAGCAGCTCCCTTACCTACGAGCAGTACTTC. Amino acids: CASSSLTYEQYF.

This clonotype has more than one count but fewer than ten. The CDR3 DNA is TGCAGTGCTAGACCCGGACAGGGGGCTAGGGGGGCCAACGTCCTGACTTTC. This sequence encodes CSARPGQGARGANVLTF. The chain couples TRBV20-1 to TRBJ2-6; 11 nucleotides align to TRBD1. The CDR3 totals 17 residues. The V segment lost 2 bases and the J segment 4 bases; nucleotides outside the gene matches: 7. The V gene's germline CDR1 is DFQATT and CDR2 SNEGSKA (reference sequence).

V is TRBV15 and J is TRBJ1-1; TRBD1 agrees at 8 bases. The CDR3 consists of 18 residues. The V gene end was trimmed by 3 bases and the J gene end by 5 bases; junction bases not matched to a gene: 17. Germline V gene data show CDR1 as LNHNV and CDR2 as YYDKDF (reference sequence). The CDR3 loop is CATSSLGVWTGSGTEAFF. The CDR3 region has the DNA TGTGCCACCAGCAGCTTGGGTGTATGGACAGGGTCTGGGACTGAAGCTTTCTTT.

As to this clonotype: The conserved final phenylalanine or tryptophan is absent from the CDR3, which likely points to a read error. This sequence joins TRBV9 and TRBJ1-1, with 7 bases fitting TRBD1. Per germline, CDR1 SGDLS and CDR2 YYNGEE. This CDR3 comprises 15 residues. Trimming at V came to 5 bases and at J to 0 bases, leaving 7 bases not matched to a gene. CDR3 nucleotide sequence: TGTGCCAGCAGTGGCCGACAGGGATTGAACACTGAAGCTTTCCTT. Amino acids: CASSGRQGLNTEAFL.

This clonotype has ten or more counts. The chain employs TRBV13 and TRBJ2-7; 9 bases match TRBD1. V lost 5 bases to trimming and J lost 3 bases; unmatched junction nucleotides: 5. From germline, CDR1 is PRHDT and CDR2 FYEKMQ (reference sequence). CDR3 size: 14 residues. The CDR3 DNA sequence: TGTGCCAGCAGCCTGGGACAGGGCATCTACGAGCAGTACTTC. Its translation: CASSLGQGIYEQYF. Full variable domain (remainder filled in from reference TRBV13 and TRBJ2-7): AAGVIQSPRHLIKEKRETATLKCYPIPRHDTVYWYQQGPGQDPQFLISFYEKMQSDKGSIPDRFSAQQFSDYHSELNMSSLELGDSALYFCASSLGQGIYEQYFGPGTRLTVT.

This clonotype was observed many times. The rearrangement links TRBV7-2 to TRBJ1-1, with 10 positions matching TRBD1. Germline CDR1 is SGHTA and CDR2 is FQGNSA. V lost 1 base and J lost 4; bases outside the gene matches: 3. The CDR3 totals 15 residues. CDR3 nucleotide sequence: TGTGCCAGCAGCTTAGTAGGACAGGGGGGCACTGAAGCTTTCTTT. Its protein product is CASSLVGQGGTEAFF.

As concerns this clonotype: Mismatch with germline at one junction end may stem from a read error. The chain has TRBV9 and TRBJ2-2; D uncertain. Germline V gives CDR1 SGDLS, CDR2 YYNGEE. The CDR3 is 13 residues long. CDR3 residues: CASSAANAGELFF. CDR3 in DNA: TGTGCCAGCAGCGCCGCGAACGCCGGGGAGCTGTTTTTT.

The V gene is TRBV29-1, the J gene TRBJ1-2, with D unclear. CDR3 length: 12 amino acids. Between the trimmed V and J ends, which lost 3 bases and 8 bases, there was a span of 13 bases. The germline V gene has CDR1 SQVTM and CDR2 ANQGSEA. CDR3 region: CSVEDGKVGYTF. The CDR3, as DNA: TGCAGCGTTGAGGATGGGAAGGTCGGCTACACCTTC. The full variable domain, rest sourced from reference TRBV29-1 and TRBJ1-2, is SAVISQKPSRDICQRGTSLTIQCQVDSQVTMMFWYRQQPGQSLTLIATANQGSEATYESGFVIDKFPISRPNLTFSTLTVSNMSPEDSSIYLCSVEDGKVGYTFGSGTRLTVV.

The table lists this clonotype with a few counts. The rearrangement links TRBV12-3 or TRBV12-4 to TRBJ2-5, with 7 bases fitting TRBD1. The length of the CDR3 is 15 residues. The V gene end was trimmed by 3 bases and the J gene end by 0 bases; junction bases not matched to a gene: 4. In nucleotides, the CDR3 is TGTGCCAGCAGTTTTGGACAGGCCAACCAAGAGACCCAGTACTTC. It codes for CASSFGQANQETQYF.

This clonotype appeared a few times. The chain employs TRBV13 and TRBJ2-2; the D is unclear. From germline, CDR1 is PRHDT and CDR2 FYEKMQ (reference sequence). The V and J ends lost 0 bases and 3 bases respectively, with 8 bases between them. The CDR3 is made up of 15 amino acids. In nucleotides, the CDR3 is TGTGCCAGCAGCTTAGGCTCTCGTTACACCGGGGAGCTGTTTTTT. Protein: CASSLGSRYTGELFF.

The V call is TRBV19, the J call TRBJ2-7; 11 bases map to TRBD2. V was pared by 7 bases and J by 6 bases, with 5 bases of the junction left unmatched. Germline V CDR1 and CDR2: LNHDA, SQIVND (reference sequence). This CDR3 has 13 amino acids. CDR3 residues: CASKLAGASEQYF. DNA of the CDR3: TGTGCCAGTAAACTAGCGGGAGCCTCCGAGCAGTACTTC. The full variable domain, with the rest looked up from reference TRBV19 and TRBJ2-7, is DGGITQSPKYLFRKEGQNVTLSCEQNLNHDAMYWYRQDPGQGLRLIYYSQIVNDFQKGDIAEGYSVSREKKESFPLTVTSAQKNPTAFYLCASKLAGASEQYFGPGTRLTVT.

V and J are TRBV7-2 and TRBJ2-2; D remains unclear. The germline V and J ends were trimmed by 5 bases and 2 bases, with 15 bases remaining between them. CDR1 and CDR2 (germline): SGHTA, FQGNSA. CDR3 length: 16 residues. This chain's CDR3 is CASSPRVAPNTGELFF. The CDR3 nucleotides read TGTGCCAGCAGCCCCCGGGTAGCACCTAACACCGGGGAGCTGTTTTTT.

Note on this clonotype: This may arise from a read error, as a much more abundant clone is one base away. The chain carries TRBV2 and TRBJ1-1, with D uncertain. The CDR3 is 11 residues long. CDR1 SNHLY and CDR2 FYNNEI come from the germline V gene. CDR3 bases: TGTGCCAGCAAACGCGGGATTGAAGCTTCCTTT. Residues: CASKRGIEASF.

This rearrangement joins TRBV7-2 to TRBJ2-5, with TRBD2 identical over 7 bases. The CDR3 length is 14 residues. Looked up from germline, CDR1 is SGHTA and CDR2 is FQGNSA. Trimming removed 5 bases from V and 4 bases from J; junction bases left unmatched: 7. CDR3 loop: CASSRDPGGETQYF. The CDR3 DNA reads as TGTGCCAGCAGCCGGGACCCGGGGGGAGAGACCCAGTACTTC. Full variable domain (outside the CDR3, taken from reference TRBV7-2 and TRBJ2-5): GAGVSQSPSNKVTEKGKDVELRCDPISGHTALYWYRQSLGQGLEFLIYFQGNSAPDKSGLPSDRFSAERTGGSVSTLTIQRTQQEDSAVYLCASSRDPGGETQYFGPGTRLLVL.

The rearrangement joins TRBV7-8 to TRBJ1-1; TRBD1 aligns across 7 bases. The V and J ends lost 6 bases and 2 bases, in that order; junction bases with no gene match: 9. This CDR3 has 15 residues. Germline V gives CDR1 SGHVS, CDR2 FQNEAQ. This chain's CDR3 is CASRWGQPYNTEAFF. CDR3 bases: TGTGCCAGCAGATGGGGACAGCCTTACAACACTGAAGCTTTCTTT. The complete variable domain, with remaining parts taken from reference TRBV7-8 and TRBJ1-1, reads GAGVSQSPRYKVAKRGQDVALRCDPISGHVSLFWYQQALGQGPEFLTYFQNEAQLDKSGLPSDRFFAERPEGSVSTLKIQRTQQEDSAVYLCASRWGQPYNTEAFFGQGTRLTVV.

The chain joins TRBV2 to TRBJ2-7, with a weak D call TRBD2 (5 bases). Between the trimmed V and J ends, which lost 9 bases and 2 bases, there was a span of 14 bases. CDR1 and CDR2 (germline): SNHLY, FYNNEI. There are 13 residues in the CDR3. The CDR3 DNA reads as TGTGCCAGTCATGGACTGGCGACCTACGAGCAGTACTTC. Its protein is CASHGLATYEQYF.

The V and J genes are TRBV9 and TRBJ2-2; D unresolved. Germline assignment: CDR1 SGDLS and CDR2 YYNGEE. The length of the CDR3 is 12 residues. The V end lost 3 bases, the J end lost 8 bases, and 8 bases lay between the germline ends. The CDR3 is CASSDSVGELFF. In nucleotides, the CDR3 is TGTGCCAGCAGCGACTCTGTTGGGGAGCTGTTTTTT.